The next 16 T cell receptor beta chains were all read from a single sample in a study of breast tumors, draining lymph nodes, adjacent tissues. TCRdb re-called the multiplex PCR reads through MiXCR, storing one row per CDR3 protein. The sample includes about 100,000 distinct CDR3 sequences, 20% to 25% of them seen just once. Breast cancer patients provided tissue from their axillary draining lymph nodes. Input material: axillary lymph node tissue. The receptor source for this set is a female donor with breast cancer. Some clones in this sample may be carry-over from other donors' samples.

This clonotype turned up a few times. The chain employs TRBV9 and TRBJ2-3; either TRBD1 or TRBD2 may supply D (7 bases each). V gave up 0 bases and J gave up 5 bases, with 16 bases separating them. The CDR3 is 16 amino acids. Germline V gene data show CDR1 as SGDLS and CDR2 as YYNGEE. CDR3 residues: CASSVGQGGGRDTQYF. The CDR3 DNA reads TGTGCCAGCAGCGTAGGTCAGGGGGGGGGGCGAGATACGCAGTATTTT.

About this clonotype: A read error may be the cause here, since a much bigger clone is one base away. The gene calls are TRBV5-1 and TRBJ1-4, with 12 nucleotides matching TRBD1. The germline V gene has CDR1 SGHRS and CDR2 YFSETQ. CDR3 length equals 19 residues. The CDR3 nucleotides are TGCGCCAGCAGCCTGACCCCCGGGACAGGGGGCTCTACTAATGGAAAACTGTTTTTT. It translates to CASSLTPGTGGSTNGKLFF.

The chain recombines TRBV28 with TRBJ1-2, with TRBD1 matching 9 bases. This CDR3 has 15 residues. Germline V CDR1 and CDR2: MDHEN, SYDVKM. V shed 7 bases, J shed 1 base, and the junction held 7 bases outside the gene matches. Here the CDR3 reads CASTLRQGGNYGYTF. CDR3 nucleotides: TGTGCCAGCACTCTGAGACAGGGGGGTAACTATGGCTACACCTTC.

There are many counts of this clonotype. The V and J genes are TRBV9 and TRBJ2-2; D ambiguous. The germline gives CDR1 SGDLS, CDR2 YYNGEE. This CDR3 has 14 residues. Trimming removed 0 bases at V and 0 bases at J, with 3 bases between. DNA of the CDR3: TGTGCCAGCAGCGTAGTAGCGAACACCGGGGAGCTGTTTTTT. The encoded protein is CASSVVANTGELFF.

V and J are TRBV6-6 and TRBJ2-2; TRBD2 is a possible D gene (5 bases). Germline V gives CDR1 MNHNY, CDR2 SVGAGI (reference sequence). Trimming took off 6 bases at V and 1 base at J, with 15 bases between the two ends. CDR3 length: 16 amino acids. The CDR3 loop reads CASRIARGRNTGELFF. The CDR3 DNA is TGTGCCAGCAGAATAGCGAGAGGGAGGAACACCGGGGAGCTGTTTTTT.

The rearrangement uses TRBV19 and TRBJ2-3, with 10 bases aligning to TRBD2. In germline, CDR1 is LNHDA, CDR2 SQIVND (reference sequence). V lost 4 bases and J lost 4; bases outside the gene matches: 17. This CDR3 region has 19 residues. CDR3 protein: CASSTSPGQAGGLADTQYF. The CDR3, as DNA: TGTGCCAGTAGTACCTCCCCTGGACAAGCGGGGGGGCTCGCAGATACGCAGTATTTT.

Comment on this clonotype: One end of the junction varies from germline; a read error may be responsible. J is TRBJ1-2 and V is TRBV30; no firm D call. CDR3 length: 14 amino acids. Germline CDR1 and CDR2: GTSNPN and SVGIG (reference sequence). This CDR3 is CDWSSDVCSSDLTF. The CDR3 coding sequence is TGTGACTGGAGTTCAGACGTGTGCTCTTCCGATCTCACCTTC.

The chain has TRBV20-1 and TRBJ1-1; no clear D gene. This CDR3 comprises 13 residues. With 2 bases removed from V and 1 base from J, the gap between germline ends came to 8 bases. The germline CDR1 and CDR2 sequences are DFQATT and SNEGSKA (reference sequence). CDR3 DNA sequence: TGCAGTGCTAGATTTTTCGAGAACACTGAAGCTTTCTTT. Protein: CSARFFENTEAFF.

This clonotype came up many times. Relative to the germline gene, one junction end is altered; a read error may explain this. The rearrangement joins TRBV20-1 to TRBJ2-5; TRBD1 might be the D (5 bases). The CDR3 contains 10 residues. Germline V gene sequence: CDR1 DFQATT, CDR2 SNEGSKA (reference sequence). CDR3 nucleotides: TGCAGTGCTAGAGGAGGACATGGGAACTTC. Encoded protein: CSARGGHGNF.

Ten or more counts support this clonotype. This chain links TRBV2 with TRBJ1-5; no reliable D call. The germline V gene has CDR1 SNHLY and CDR2 FYNNEI. The CDR3 is 14 residues long. The V end lost 8 bases, the J end lost 0 bases, and 11 bases lay between the germline ends. The CDR3 sequence is CASVDTNSNQPQHF. The CDR3 nucleotides are TGTGCCAGCGTAGACACGAATAGCAATCAGCCCCAGCATTTT.

As for this clonotype: A read error may explain this, as a much larger clone is one base away. The V and J genes are TRBV3-1 and TRBJ2-7; D is unresolved. Trimming removed 4 bases at V and 5 bases at J, with 12 bases between. Germline V lookup: CDR1 LGHDT, CDR2 YNNKEL (reference sequence). This CDR3 is built from 13 residues. This chain's CDR3 is CASSLGRAHEQYF. The CDR3 DNA follows: TGTGCCAGCAGCCTCGGTAGGGCCCACGAGCAGTACTTC.

This rearrangement joins TRBV20-1 to TRBJ1-6; possibly TRBD1 for D (6 bases). Per germline, CDR1 DFQATT and CDR2 SNEGSKA (reference sequence). The CDR3 covers 14 residues. Trimming shortened V by 0 bases and J by 8 bases, and 11 bases separated the two germline ends. The CDR3, as DNA: TGCAGTGCTAGAGATCCGGGACATTATTCACCCCTCCACTTT. Translating gives CSARDPGHYSPLHF.

Notes on this clonotype: A much larger clone differs from this one at a single base, so this may be a read error. Because the CDR3 is missing its conserved closing phenylalanine or tryptophan, this is likely a read error. The V and J genes are TRBV5-1 and TRBJ2-3; 7 bases align to TRBD2. Germline V CDR1 and CDR2: SGHRS, YFSETQ. The V segment lost 0 bases and the J segment 8 bases; nucleotides outside the gene matches: 12. This CDR3 is built from 16 residues. CDR3 residues: CASSLERGSQRGTQYI. The CDR3 bases are TGCGCCAGCAGCTTGGAGCGGGGCAGCCAGCGGGGTACGCAGTATATT.

This clonotype appeared many times. J is TRBJ1-3 and V is TRBV20-1, with a weak D call TRBD1 (5 bases). The germline V gene has CDR1 DFQATT and CDR2 SNEGSKA (reference sequence). Trimming cost V 0 bases and J 4 bases, with 13 bases left between them. CDR3 length equals 15 residues. CDR3 amino acids: CSARDSGDYGNTIYF. In DNA, the CDR3 is TGCAGTGCTAGAGATTCGGGGGACTACGGAAACACCATATATTTT.

This clonotype was observed many times. V is TRBV5-6 and J is TRBJ1-2; D may be TRBD1 (5 bases). The CDR3 is 13 amino acids. V was shortened by 3 bases and J by 6 bases, with 12 bases between the two germline ends. The germline gives CDR1 SGHDT, CDR2 YYEEEE. The CDR3 nucleotides are TGTGCCAGCAGCTGGGGGAGTGGTAATGGCTACACCTTC. Translating it yields CASSWGSGNGYTF.

There are a few counts of this clonotype. The rearrangement joins TRBV30 to TRBJ2-3; D is unresolved. Germline assignment: CDR1 GTSNPN and CDR2 SVGIG (reference sequence). The V and J ends lost 2 bases and 8 bases respectively, with 11 bases between them. The CDR3 runs to 12 residues. In DNA, the CDR3 is TGTGCCTGGAGTCCGACCTTGAGTACGCAGTATTTT. Translating it yields CAWSPTLSTQYF.